This T cell receptor (beta chain) was sequenced in a study of shared clonotypes between healthy human individuals. Assay used: immunoSEQ multiplex PCR; TCRdb lists only in-frame clones, some missing. The sample consists of about 2.4 million clones, approximately 93% of them appearing once. Note on this clone: The same CDR3 is also encoded by other DNA sequences in this sample.

Donors comprised only Caucasian adults living in Nashville, Tennessee. The sequenced sample consisted of naive CD4+ T cells from PBMCs. Subset of the sample: CD45RA+ positively selected. This clonotype was obtained from a man in his late teens or twenties in good health. Some clones in this sample may be carry-over from other donors' samples.

CDR3 nucleotide sequence: TGCGCCAGCAGCCGGGACACAGATACGCAGTATTTT. Its protein product is CASSRDTDTQYF. The chain links TRBV4-1 to TRBJ2-3; D is uncertain. This CDR3 region has 12 residues. The ends were cut back, 4 bases at V and 2 bases at J, with 4 bases in the middle. Germline values: CDR1 MGHRA, CDR2 YSYEKL.